Each of the 25 T cell receptor beta chains below was sequenced from the same sample in a study of CD8+ T cells in alopecia areata. As the sequencing template, cDNA was produced by extracting RNA and reverse transcribing it. Clones were sequenced by immunoSEQ multiplex PCR, and TCRdb holds only the in-frame ones, with some missing. This table has around 190,000 clones, roughly 50% appearing once. Input material: CD8+ T cells sorted from blood. Receptors were obtained from a human donor in good health.

V gene TRBV7-8 combines with J gene TRBJ1-6; D unresolved. Germline V gene data show CDR1 as SGHVS and CDR2 as FQNEAQ. V lost 6 bases and J 6 bases, leaving 12 bases between the germline ends. This CDR3 comprises 14 residues. CDR3 bases: TGTGCCAGCAGGACGCAGCAATCTAATTCACCCCTCCACTTT. Translated: CASRTQQSNSPLHF.

With respect to this clone: Distinct nucleotide sequences in the sample also encode this CDR3. The chain combines TRBV7-8 with TRBJ2-1, with D possibly matching TRBD2 (5 bases). From germline, CDR1 is SGHVS and CDR2 FQNEAQ. The CDR3 is 12 residues long. Trimming removed 6 bases from V and 5 bases from J, with 8 bases in between. CDR3 DNA: TGTGCCAGCAGTTTGGGAGACAATGAGCAGTTCTTC. Translating it yields CASSLGDNEQFF.

The sample holds a few counts of this clone. The CDR3 is CASSPGGRRRNEQFF. The DNA for the CDR3 is TGTGCCAGCAGCCCCGGAGGAAGGCGACGCAATGAGCAGTTCTTC. The chain carries TRBV7-9 and TRBJ2-1; D might be TRBD2 (5 bases). CDR1 and CDR2 (germline): SEHNR, FQNEAQ (reference sequence). CDR3 length equals 15 residues. V lost 5 bases and J lost 6, with 17 bases in between.

Notes on this clone: The same CDR3 also results from other DNA sequences found in this sample. The V call is TRBV4-1, the J call TRBJ1-6; D unclear. This CDR3 has 14 residues. CDR1 is MGHRA and CDR2 is YSYEKL in the germline V gene. V was shortened by 0 bases and J by 10 bases, with 10 bases between the two germline ends. The CDR3 is CASSQEGLGSPLHF. The CDR3 nucleotides are TGCGCCAGCAGCCAAGAAGGGCTAGGCTCACCCCTCCACTTT.

The V and J genes are TRBV9 and TRBJ2-5; no clear D. The length of the CDR3 is 15 residues. V gave up 0 bases and J gave up 1 base, with 10 bases separating them. Germline values: CDR1 SGDLS, CDR2 YYNGEE. CDR3 in amino acids: CASSVATAVQETQYF. The CDR3 DNA follows: TGTGCCAGCAGCGTAGCTACGGCGGTCCAAGAGACCCAGTACTTC.

V gene TRBV28 combines with J gene TRBJ2-7; D call uncertain. Per the germline V gene, CDR1 is MDHEN and CDR2 is SYDVKM. Trimming removed 7 bases from V and 1 base from J, with 5 bases in between. This CDR3 has 11 residues. For the CDR3, the DNA is TGTGCCAGCACGGAATCCTACGAGCAGTACTTC. It encodes CASTESYEQYF.

This chain uses TRBV5-1 with TRBJ2-7; 11 bases align to TRBD2. Germline V CDR1 and CDR2: SGHRS, YFSETQ. This CDR3 spans 18 amino acids. V was pared by 4 bases and J by 3 bases, with 15 bases of the junction left unmatched. The CDR3 DNA is TGCGCCAGCAGCAGCCCTACTAGCGGGGGCCATCGATTCTACGAGCAGTACTTC. Its translation: CASSSPTSGGHRFYEQYF.

In this sample, this clone turned up many times. This sequence joins TRBV7-9 and TRBJ1-6, with 8 bases identical to TRBD1. This CDR3 spans 14 amino acids. CDR1 SEHNR and CDR2 FQNEAQ come from the germline V gene (reference sequence). Trimming cost V 5 bases and J 10 bases; bases outside gene matches: 7. The CDR3 nucleotides read TGTGCCAGCAGCCAGGACAGGGAAGGCTCACCCCTCCACTTT. This sequence encodes CASSQDREGSPLHF.

The J gene is TRBJ2-6, the V gene TRBV4-1, with TRBD1 as a possible D gene (7 bases). CDR3 length equals 18 residues. Germline V gene lookup returns CDR1 MGHRA and CDR2 YSYEKL. V was clipped by 3 bases and J by 6 bases, with 21 bases between them. CDR3 bases: TGCGCCAGCAGCCACGTGGGGGGACAGAGGGTTGAGGCCAACGTCCTGACTTTC. It codes for CASSHVGGQRVEANVLTF.

The rearrangement links TRBV29-1 to TRBJ1-1; D is unresolved. CDR3 length: 11 amino acids. Trimming took 8 bases from V and 4 from J, leaving 11 bases between them. Germline V CDR1 and CDR2: SQVTM, ANQGSEA. Here the CDR3 reads CSSEVGTEAFF. In DNA form, the CDR3 reads TGCAGCTCTGAGGTCGGCACTGAAGCTTTCTTT.

Comments on this clone: Other nucleotide sequences in the sample specify the same CDR3. This chain joins TRBV19 and TRBJ1-1; maybe TRBD1 (5 bases). Germline V CDR1 and CDR2: LNHDA, SQIVND (reference sequence). Deletions cut 5 bases from V and 5 bases from J, with 12 bases between. The CDR3 is 13 residues long. The CDR3 region has the DNA TGTGCCAGTAGTCCTCCGGGGGGAACTGAAGCTTTCTTT. Its protein product is CASSPPGGTEAFF. Filled out from reference TRBV19 and TRBJ1-1, the complete variable domain reads DGGITQSPKYLFRKEGQNVTLSCEQNLNHDAMYWYRQDPGQGLRLIYYSQIVNDFQKGDIAEGYSVSREKKESFPLTVTSAQKNPTAFYLCASSPPGGTEAFFGQGTRLTVV.

The gene calls are TRBV5-1 and TRBJ1-1; D is unresolved. The V gene's germline CDR1 is SGHRS and CDR2 YFSETQ. The CDR3 length is 14 residues. The germline V and J ends were trimmed by 4 bases and 0 bases, with 10 bases remaining between them. This CDR3 is CASSPRNMNTEAFF. Written as DNA, the CDR3 is TGCGCCAGCAGCCCCAGGAACATGAACACTGAAGCTTTCTTT. The full variable domain, with the rest looked up from reference TRBV5-1 and TRBJ1-1, is KAGVTQTPRYLIKTRGQQVTLSCSPISGHRSVSWYQQTPGQGLQFLFEYFSETQRNKGNFPGRFSGRQFSNSRSEMNVSTLELGDSALYLCASSPRNMNTEAFFGQGTRLTVV.

The chain links TRBV11-2 to TRBJ2-1; 16 nucleotides line up with TRBD2. CDR1 SGHAT and CDR2 FQNNGV come from the germline V gene. V was clipped by 4 bases and J by 7 bases; unmatched bases: 7. The CDR3 spans 17 residues. CDR3 residues: CASSWSGTSGGANEQFF. In nucleotides, the CDR3 is TGTGCCAGCAGCTGGAGTGGGACTAGCGGGGGGGCGAATGAGCAGTTCTTC.

This clone was counted only a few times. This rearrangement joins TRBV19 to TRBJ2-1; the D gene is possibly TRBD1 (6 bases). The germline V gene has CDR1 LNHDA and CDR2 SQIVND (reference sequence). The CDR3 loop spans 15 amino acids. V dropped 4 bases and J dropped 7 bases, with 17 bases sitting between them. CDR3 amino acids: CASSTAPRGVNEQFF. CDR3 coding DNA: TGTGCCAGTAGTACTGCCCCCAGGGGAGTGAATGAGCAGTTCTTC.

The chain joins TRBV5-4 to TRBJ1-2, with 12 bases aligning to TRBD1. V dropped 4 bases and J dropped 8; count of bases not matched to a gene: 12. The germline gives CDR1 SGHNT, CDR2 YYREEE (reference sequence). The CDR3 consists of 16 residues. DNA for the CDR3: TGTGCCAGCAGCCAAGGACCGGGACAGGGGGCGAGCGGCTACACCTTC. As protein: CASSQGPGQGASGYTF.

The chain joins TRBV5-6 to TRBJ1-2, with no clear D. The CDR3 spans 12 residues. The V end was cut by 7 bases, the J end by 0 bases, with 7 bases between. CDR1 SGHDT and CDR2 YYEEEE come from the germline V gene. The CDR3 DNA reads as TGTGCCAGCCGGACTGCTAACTATGGCTACACCTTC. Protein: CASRTANYGYTF.

This chain links TRBV6-5 with TRBJ2-3; the match to TRBD2 covers 8 bases. Germline-derived CDR1 and CDR2 are MNHEY and SVGAGI. V lost 6 bases, J lost 0 bases, and 5 bases stayed unmatched. CDR3 length equals 15 residues. The CDR3 DNA reads as TGTGCCAGCAGCTTCTCTAGCGGGAGCACAGATACGCAGTATTTT. Its translation is CASSFSSGSTDTQYF.

This clone has more than one count but fewer than ten. The V and J genes are TRBV5-8 and TRBJ1-1; 7 bases agree with TRBD1. CDR1 is SGHTS and CDR2 is YDEGEE in the germline V gene. J was trimmed by 0 bases and V by 2 bases; bases with no gene match: 1. This CDR3 has 14 residues. The CDR3 bases are TGTGCCAGCAGCTTCGGGACAGTGAACACTGAAGCTTTCTTT. This sequence encodes CASSFGTVNTEAFF. Filled out from reference TRBV5-8 and TRBJ1-1, the complete variable domain reads EAGVTQSPTHLIKTRGQQATLRCSPISGHTSVYWYQQALGLGLQFLLWYDEGEERNRGNFPPRFSGRQFPNYSSELNVNALELEDSALYLCASSFGTVNTEAFFGQGTRLTVV.

This clone was seen just once. J is TRBJ2-2 and V is TRBV29-1; no definite D call. The V end lost 3 bases, the J end lost 4 bases, and 9 bases lay between the germline ends. The germline V gene has CDR1 SQVTM and CDR2 ANQGSEA. The CDR3 sequence is 13 residues long. The CDR3 region has the DNA TGCAGCGTTGAGTCTAAGGGCACCGGGGAGCTGTTTTTT. Protein product: CSVESKGTGELFF.

This clone was seen a few times. The rearrangement uses TRBV10-3 and TRBJ2-5; tentatively, D is TRBD1 (5 bases). CDR1 and CDR2 from the germline V gene are ENHRY and SYGVKD. V lost 10 bases and J lost 1, with 13 bases in between. The CDR3 consists of 13 residues. This CDR3 reads CATASDSQETQYF. CDR3 sequence (DNA): TGTGCCACGGCTTCAGACAGCCAAGAGACCCAGTACTTC.

This chain connects TRBV7-8 to TRBJ2-6; D unclear. V was pared by 5 bases and J by 0 bases, with 8 bases between. The CDR3 is 15 residues long. Germline V gene lookup returns CDR1 SGHVS and CDR2 FQNEAQ. CDR3 residues: CASSLRVSGANVLTF. The CDR3 nucleotides are TGTGCCAGCAGCCTACGGGTCTCTGGGGCCAACGTCCTGACTTTC.

A remark on this clone: This CDR3 is missing its conserved last phenylalanine or tryptophan, likely due to a read error. The DNA is left out, because the CDR3 cannot be placed on it with certainty; the CDR3 is given as TCRdb lists it. This chain connects TRBV30 to TRBJ1-2; TRBD1 is taken as the D call from the table, unchecked against the DNA. Germline V gene sequence: CDR1 GTSNPN, CDR2 SVGIG (reference sequence). The CDR3 length equals 10 residues, ends included. The CDR3 is CAWSPGPPVL.

The chain links TRBV27 to TRBJ1-5, with a tentative D call TRBD1 (6 bases). The CDR3 covers 13 residues. V lost 4 bases, J lost 2 bases, and 6 bases lay in between. Germline V lookup: CDR1 MNHEY, CDR2 SMNVEV (reference sequence). CDR3 nucleotides: TGTGCCAGCAGTTCAGGGGGCAATCAGCCCCAGCATTTT. The encoded protein is CASSSGGNQPQHF.

V usage is TRBV7-9 and J usage is TRBJ2-3, with D tentatively TRBD2 (7 bases). The V end was cut by 6 bases, the J end by 2 bases, with 18 bases between. The CDR3 covers 16 residues. From germline, CDR1 is SEHNR and CDR2 FQNEAQ (reference sequence). CDR3 sequence (DNA): TGTGCCAGCAGTTATGATCGGGGGGCGTCCACAGATACGCAGTATTTT. It specifies CASSYDRGASTDTQYF.

This clone has more than one count but fewer than ten. V and J are TRBV7-2 and TRBJ2-7, with TRBD2 identical over 9 bases. Trimming removed 0 bases from V and 5 bases from J; junction bases left unmatched: 5. CDR1 and CDR2 from the germline V gene are SGHTA and FQGNSA. This CDR3 is 15 amino acids long. CDR3 in amino acids: CASSLAGGGANEQYF. For the CDR3, the DNA is TGTGCCAGCAGCTTAGCCGGCGGGGGGGCGAACGAGCAGTACTTC.